The source of this TCR beta chain is a study of shared clonotypes between healthy human individuals. Sequenced by immunoSEQ multiplex PCR; TCRdb stores in-frame clones only, minus some. Of about 2 million clones detected, roughly 94% appear once; the ten largest clones hold roughly 1%. Naive CD8 cells comprised CD45RO-negative, CCR7-positively selected cells, excluding terminally differentiated effector memory CD45RA+ cells. There were no recent acute infections or vaccinations among the donors, who were healthy HIV-negative adults. Notes on the study in general: Relative to clonotypes present in all four donors, those not shared had lower generation probabilities. Some naive CD4 clonotypes, 4% to 6%, turned up in common across several donors. Naive subsets usually exceeded memory subsets in estimated richness.

As regards this clone: The antigen remains unidentified.

This CDR3 is 15 amino acids long. The V and J ends lost 0 bases and 5 bases respectively, with 14 bases between them. CDR1 is MGHRA, CDR2 YSYEKL, per germline. This clonotype originated in a man younger than 30 in good health. Input material: naive CD8+ T cells sorted from blood. The V call is TRBV4-1, the J call TRBJ2-7; D gene unclear. CDR3 loop: CASSQDWPRIDEQYF. The CDR3 DNA sequence: TGCGCCAGCAGCCAAGACTGGCCTCGAATCGACGAGCAGTACTTC.